This is a list of T cell receptor beta chains from one sample in a study of radiation and T cells in renal cell carcinoma. Assay used: immunoSEQ multiplex PCR; TCRdb lists only in-frame clones, some missing. Of 140,000 or so clones in the sample, 80% to 90% are singletons; the top ten hold around 17%. Source: blood, taken from a patient whose treatment included radiotherapy and nephrectomy. The receptor set was obtained from a woman between 45 and 60 years old with renal cell carcinoma. The CDR3 runs from the conserved cysteine through the conserved F or W. A D gene is named only where the DNA matches it firmly. Rows give clone size only sometimes, using once, few, many, or a class for an expanded clone.

abundance	d_gene	v_gene	j_gene	CDR3aa	CDR3nt
-	-	TRBV29-1	TRBJ2-7	CSVRALAASEQYF	TGCAGCGTACGGGCCTTAGCAGCAAGCGAGCAGTACTTC
-	-	TRBV5-4	TRBJ2-7	CASSSSRVERPYEQYF	TGTGCCAGCAGCTCGAGCAGGGTCGAGAGGCCCTACGAGCAGTACTTC
-	-	TRBV9	TRBJ2-2	CASSGDRSGAGELFF	TGTGCCAGCAGCGGGGACCGATCAGGAGCCGGGGAGCTGTTTTTT
-	-	TRBV5-4	TRBJ1-5	CASSLAGNNQPQHF	TGTGCCAGCAGCTTGGCAGGGAACAATCAGCCCCAGCATTTT
-	-	TRBV6-5	TRBJ2-7	CASSYSRGGWEHEQYF	TGTGCCAGCAGTTACTCGAGGGGGGGGTGGGAACACGAGCAGTACTTC
-	-	TRBV13	TRBJ1-1	CASSLIPNTEAFF	TGTGCCAGCAGCTTAATCCCGAACACTGAAGCTTTCTTT
-	TRBD1	TRBV18	TRBJ1-5	CASSPARQGPNQPQHF	TGTGCCAGCTCACCTGCCCGACAGGGGCCGAATCAGCCCCAGCATTTT
-	-	TRBV5-1	TRBJ2-3	CASSSGLSTDTQYF	TGCGCCAGCAGCTCCGGACTGAGCACAGATACGCAGTATTTT
-	-	TRBV30	TRBJ1-2	CAWSVNGGSYGYTF	TGTGCCTGGAGTGTAAACGGGGGCTCGTATGGCTACACCTTC
-	TRBD1	TRBV28	TRBJ1-5	CATTLDRVDQPQHF	TGTGCCACCACACTGGACAGGGTAGATCAGCCCCAGCATTTT
-	TRBD1	TRBV6-1	TRBJ1-5	CASSNGQGGQPQHF	TGTGCCAGCAGTAACGGACAGGGCGGTCAGCCCCAGCATTTT
once	-	TRBV5-4	TRBJ2-2	CASSLRGAGGELFF	TGTGCCAGCAGCTTGAGGGGGGCCGGCGGGGAGCTGTTTTTT
-	-	TRBV7-3	TRBJ2-2	CASSLSGGQDTGELFF	TGTGCCAGCAGCTTATCAGGAGGTCAAGACACCGGGGAGCTGTTTTTT
few	-	TRBV4-2	TRBJ1-2	CASSQERERYGYTF	TGTGCCAGCAGCCAAGAAAGAGAGCGCTATGGCTACACCTTC
-	-	TRBV9	TRBJ2-3	CASSVRVGTDTQYF	TGTGCCAGCAGCGTACGAGTAGGCACAGATACGCAGTATTTT
-	-	TRBV28	TRBJ2-4	CASREQGAKNIQYF	TGTGCCAGCAGAGAACAGGGTGCCAAAAACATTCAGTACTTC
-	TRBD1	TRBV28	TRBJ1-2	CASKDDRAYGYTF	TGTGCCAGCAAGGATGACAGGGCCTATGGCTACACCTTC
-	-	TRBV5-1	TRBJ2-1	CASSLLRSSNEQFF	TGCGCCAGCAGCTTGTTAAGGTCGAGCAATGAGCAGTTCTTC
-	TRBD1	TRBV7-2	TRBJ2-7	CASSPWWETGGYEQYF	TGTGCCAGCAGCCCCTGGTGGGAGACAGGGGGCTACGAGCAGTACTTC
-	TRBD2	TRBV5-1	TRBJ2-5	CASSAWGGYQETQYF	TGCGCCAGCAGCGCTTGGGGGGGGTACCAAGAGACCCAGTACTTC
-	TRBD1	TRBV28	TRBJ1-5	CASSTGQADQPQHF	TGTGCCAGCAGTACGGGACAGGCAGATCAGCCCCAGCATTTT
-	-	TRBV15	TRBJ1-5	CATSSSVQPQHF	TGTGCCACCAGCAGTTCCGTTCAGCCCCAGCATTTT
few	-	TRBV6-6	TRBJ2-7	CASSYSGQEYEQYF	TGTGCCAGCAGTTACTCGGGTCAGGAGTACGAGCAGTACTTC
-	-	TRBV6-1	TRBJ1-5	CASSDLEKAGNQPQHF	TGTGCCAGCAGTGACTTAGAGAAGGCGGGAAATCAGCCCCAGCATTTT
-	TRBD2	TRBV10-1	TRBJ2-4	CASGTSGRSHIQYF	TGCGCCAGCGGGACTAGCGGGAGAAGCCACATTCAGTACTTC
-	TRBD1	TRBV28	TRBJ1-1	CASSLLQDRVKAFF	TGTGCCAGCAGTTTATTACAGGACAGGGTTAAAGCTTTCTTT
-	-	TRBV28	TRBJ1-4	CASSFNIPTNEKLFF	TGTGCCAGCAGTTTCAACATACCGACTAATGAAAAACTGTTTTTT
-	-	TRBV10-1	TRBJ1-4	CASSAFAQGEEKLFF	TGCGCCAGCAGTGCCTTCGCCCAGGGAGAGGAAAAACTGTTTTTT
-	-	TRBV7-3	TRBJ1-1	CASSLAGALVF	TGTGCCAGCAGCTTAGCAGGGGCTCTCGTCTTT
-	-	TRBV29-1	TRBJ2-5	CSVEVGGAGETQYF	TGCAGCGTGGAGGTGGGGGGGGCAGGTGAGACCCAGTACTTC
-	-	TRBV7-2	TRBJ1-3	CASSPAGSGNTIYF	TGTGCCAGCAGCCCCGCCGGCTCTGGAAACACCATATATTTT
-	-	TRBV9	TRBJ2-2	CASSVAPDRNTGELFF	TGTGCCAGCAGCGTAGCCCCGGACCGAAACACCGGGGAGCTGTTTTTT
once	TRBD1	TRBV4-3	TRBJ1-6	CASSQVTGGYNSPLHF	TGCGCCAGCAGCCAAGTGACAGGGGGGTATAATTCACCCCTCCACTTT
-	TRBD2	TRBV7-2	TRBJ2-6	CASTPKGTSGSLGANVLTF	TGTGCCAGCACCCCAAAAGGGACTAGCGGTTCCCTCGGGGCCAACGTCCTGACTTTC
-	-	TRBV5-6	TRBJ1-5	CASSQSRDQPQHF	TGTGCCAGCAGCCAGTCGAGGGATCAGCCCCAGCATTTT
-	-	TRBV29-1	TRBJ1-2	CSVKQGANYGYTF	TGCAGCGTAAAACAGGGAGCTAACTATGGCTACACCTTC
-	TRBD1	TRBV10-3	TRBJ1-1	CAINRQGEVSTEAFF	TGTGCCATCAACCGACAGGGGGAGGTTTCCACTGAAGCTTTCTTT
-	TRBD2	TRBV5-1	TRBJ2-5	CASSLERGQETQYF	TGCGCCAGCAGCTTGGAGCGGGGGCAGGAGACCCAGTACTTC
-	-	TRBV7-9	TRBJ1-5	CASSLVGGNQPQHF	TGTGCCAGCAGCTTAGTGGGGGGCAATCAGCCCCAGCATTTT
-	TRBD1	TRBV19	TRBJ2-1	CASSIRGYNEQFF	TGTGCCAGTAGTATCAGGGGGTACAATGAGCAGTTCTTC
-	-	TRBV16	TRBJ2-6	CASSQYGGSGANVLTF	TGTGCCAGCAGCCAATATGGGGGATCCGGGGCCAACGTCCTGACTTTC
-	-	TRBV5-4	TRBJ1-1	CASSFSASEAFF	TGTGCCAGCAGCTTTTCAGCCTCTGAAGCTTTCTTT
-	TRBD1	TRBV7-9	TRBJ1-4	CASSWTGLNEKLFF	TGTGCCAGCAGCTGGACAGGGCTCAATGAAAAACTGTTTTTT
-	-	TRBV6-1	TRBJ1-3	CASSEAIPGNTIYF	TGTGCCAGCAGTGAAGCGATACCTGGAAACACCATATATTTT
once	-	TRBV18	TRBJ1-3	CASSPATSGNTIYF	TGTGCCAGCTCACCCGCAACTTCTGGAAACACCATATATTTT
-	TRBD1	TRBV7-9	TRBJ2-7	CASSSGQGKGYEQYF	TGTGCCAGCAGCTCGGGACAGGGAAAAGGCTACGAGCAGTACTTC
-	TRBD1	TRBV7-8	TRBJ2-7	CASSLARAGQGASEQYF	TGTGCCAGCAGCTTAGCGCGTGCAGGGCAGGGGGCCTCCGAGCAGTACTTC
-	-	TRBV19	TRBJ1-4	CASREGSNEKLFF	TGTGCCAGTAGGGAAGGATCTAATGAAAAACTGTTTTTT
once	-	TRBV5-6	TRBJ1-2	CASSLVPWFLGGYTF	TGTGCCAGCAGCTTGGTTCCCTGGTTCTTAGGTGGCTACACCTTC
-	-	TRBV5-4	TRBJ2-7	CASSLDMTGNEQYF	TGTGCCAGCAGCTTGGATATGACGGGGAACGAGCAGTACTTC
-	TRBD1	TRBV11-2	TRBJ1-5	CASSLETGGNQPQHF	TGTGCCAGCAGCTTAGAAACAGGGGGGAATCAGCCCCAGCATTTT
-	-	TRBV19	TRBJ2-7	CASSIDPSSYEQYF	TGTGCCAGTAGTATAGATCCCTCCTCCTACGAGCAGTACTTC
-	TRBD1	TRBV7-9	TRBJ1-2	CASSRGTDDYGYTF	TGTGCCAGCAGCCGAGGGACAGATGACTATGGCTACACCTTC
-	-	TRBV19	TRBJ1-1	CASSIWGLGEAFF	TGTGCCAGTAGTATTTGGGGTTTGGGTGAAGCTTTCTTT
-	-	TRBV5-3	TRBJ2-2	CASHHGPNGDTGELFF	TGTGCCAGCCACCATGGGCCAAACGGGGACACCGGGGAGCTGTTTTTT